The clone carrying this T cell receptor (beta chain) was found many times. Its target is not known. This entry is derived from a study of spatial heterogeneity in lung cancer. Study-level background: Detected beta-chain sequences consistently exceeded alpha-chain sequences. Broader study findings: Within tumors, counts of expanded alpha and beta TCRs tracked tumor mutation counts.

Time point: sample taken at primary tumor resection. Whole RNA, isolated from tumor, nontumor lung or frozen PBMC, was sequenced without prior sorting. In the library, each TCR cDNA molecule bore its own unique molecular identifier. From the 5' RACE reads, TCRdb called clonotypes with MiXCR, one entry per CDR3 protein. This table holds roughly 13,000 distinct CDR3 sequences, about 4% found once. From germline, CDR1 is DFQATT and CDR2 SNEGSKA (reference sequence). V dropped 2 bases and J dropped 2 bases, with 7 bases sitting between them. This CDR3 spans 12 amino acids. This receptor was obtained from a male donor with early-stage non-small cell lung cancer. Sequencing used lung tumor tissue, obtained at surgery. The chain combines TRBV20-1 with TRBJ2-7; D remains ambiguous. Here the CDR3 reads CSARSQTYEQYF. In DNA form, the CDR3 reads TGCAGTGCTAGATCGCAGACCTACGAGCAGTACTTC.